These T cell receptor beta chains were read from a single sample in a study of human T cells and chemical hapten exposure. One entry per CDR3 protein, called by TCRdb with MiXCR from the RACE reads. The sample lists some 150,000 distinct CDR3 sequences; approximately 12% were seen once. The sample in question was whole blood, obtained in connection with sensitization to the hapten diphenylcyclopropenone (DPC). The receptors here all came from a woman aged 50 to 60 with alopecia areata. Some clones in this sample may be carry-over from other donors' samples. The CDR3 runs from the conserved cysteine through the conserved F or W. D genes are given only for firm matches. Size tells how often a clone was seen (once, few, many) or the class of an expanded clone, and some rows leave it out.

j_gene,v_gene,d_gene,abundance,len,CDR3nt,CDR3aa
TRBJ2-5,TRBV3-1,NA,many,15,TGTGCCAGCAGCCAAGATCGCACTAGAGGCGAGACCCAGTACTTC,CASSQDRTRGETQYF
TRBJ2-5,TRBV6-5,TRBD2,NA,16,TGTGCCAGCAGTTACTCGGGCGGGAGGGGGCAGGAGACCCAGTACTTC,CASSYSGGRGQETQYF
TRBJ2-2,TRBV29-1,TRBD1,many,12,TGCAGCGGCGACAGGGACACCGGGGAGCTGTTTTTT,CSGDRDTGELFF
TRBJ2-7,TRBV20-1,NA,NA,13,TGCAGTGCTCTAGACGGCGGCTCCTACGAGCAGTACTTC,CSALDGGSYEQYF
TRBJ2-7,TRBV6-2/TRBV6-3,TRBD2,many,14,TGTGCCAGCAGTGATGCTAGCGGGACCTACGAGCAGTACTTC,CASSDASGTYEQYF
TRBJ2-4,TRBV29-1,NA,NA,14,TGCAGCGTTGAAGCCGCTGAACGAGCAAACATTCAGTACTTC,CSVEAAERANIQYF
TRBJ2-7,TRBV6-5,TRBD1,NA,15,TGTGCCAGCAGAAGACAGGGTCGGGGTACCTACGAGCAGTACTTC,CASRRQGRGTYEQYF
TRBJ2-7,TRBV15,NA,NA,13,TGTGCCACCAGCAGGGGACCTAACTACGAGCAGTACTTC,CATSRGPNYEQYF
TRBJ1-1,TRBV30,NA,NA,12,TGTGCCGCCGTCCCCGTGAACACTGAAGCTTTCTTT,CAAVPVNTEAFF
TRBJ2-2,TRBV12-3/TRBV12-4,NA,NA,15,TGTGCCAGCAGTTTATCGAGGGGTCGGACCGGGGAGCTGTTTTTT,CASSLSRGRTGELFF
TRBJ2-5,TRBV7-9,NA,few,14,TGTGCCAGCAGCTTCAAGGGGGTCCAAGAGACCCAGTACTTC,CASSFKGVQETQYF
TRBJ1-1,TRBV29-1,NA,NA,11,TGCAGCGTTACCCTGGTGACTGAAGCTTTCTTT,CSVTLVTEAFF